The rows below give T cell receptor beta chains drawn from one sample of a study of vaccination and CD4 T cells after COVID-19. In TCRdb, the PCR reads were re-called with MiXCR into one record per CDR3 protein. The profile covers about 13,000 distinct CDR3 sequences, with under 55% appearing a single time and 10% to 15% taken by the ten largest. Their recognized antigens are unknown. Sequenced sample: CD4+ T cells from blood, cultured in vitro. These TCRs come from a human donor who had recovered from COVID-19. The CDR3 runs from the conserved cysteine through the conserved F or W. A D gene is named only where the DNA matches it firmly. Clone size is shown for a subset of rows, as once, few, many or a class of expanded clone.

clone size: few; V gene: TRBV11-3; J gene: TRBJ2-5; D gene: -; CDR3 protein: CASSLPTWGDGQKTQYF; CDR3 DNA: TGTGCCAGCAGTTTACCCACATGGGGGGACGGTCAAAAGACCCAGTACTTC
clone size: -; V gene: TRBV2; J gene: TRBJ1-1; D gene: -; CDR3 protein: CASRRTATPNTEAFF; CDR3 DNA: TGTGCCAGCAGACGGACGGCCACTCCGAACACTGAAGCTTTCTTT
clone size: -; V gene: TRBV24-1; J gene: TRBJ2-7; D gene: TRBD1; CDR3 protein: CATSDPPGTGRGSEQYF; CDR3 DNA: TGTGCCACCAGTGACCCCCCCGGGACAGGGAGGGGGTCCGAGCAGTACTTC
clone size: -; V gene: TRBV12-3/TRBV12-4; J gene: TRBJ1-2; D gene: -; CDR3 protein: CASSKRNYGYTF; CDR3 DNA: TGTGCCAGCAGCAAGAGGAACTATGGCTACACCTTC
clone size: few; V gene: TRBV10-2; J gene: TRBJ2-3; D gene: -; CDR3 protein: CASSQSRGARTDTQYF; CDR3 DNA: TGCGCCAGCAGCCAGTCACGGGGGGCCCGCACAGATACGCAGTATTTT
clone size: -; V gene: TRBV18; J gene: TRBJ2-3; D gene: -; CDR3 protein: CASSPLVQGSDTQYF; CDR3 DNA: TGTGCCAGCTCACCATTAGTCCAGGGGTCAGATACGCAGTATTTT
clone size: few; V gene: TRBV20-1; J gene: TRBJ1-1; D gene: TRBD1; CDR3 protein: CSARERDRGFSEAFF; CDR3 DNA: TGCAGTGCTAGAGAAAGAGACAGGGGCTTCTCTGAAGCTTTCTTT
clone size: -; V gene: TRBV7-2; J gene: TRBJ2-3; D gene: -; CDR3 protein: CASSLEGDGTDTQYF; CDR3 DNA: TGTGCCAGCAGCTTGGAGGGGGATGGGACAGATACGCAGTATTTT
clone size: -; V gene: TRBV4-1; J gene: TRBJ1-3; D gene: -; CDR3 protein: CASSQDRDGAIYF; CDR3 DNA: TGCGCCAGCAGCCAAGATCGTGACGGTGCTATATATTTT
clone size: -; V gene: TRBV30; J gene: TRBJ1-2; D gene: -; CDR3 protein: CAWKPGTNLRRGYTF; CDR3 DNA: TGTGCCTGGAAACCAGGGACAAATCTCAGGCGTGGCTACACCTTC
clone size: -; V gene: TRBV21-1; J gene: TRBJ2-1; D gene: -; CDR3 protein: CASSIGGTSGQSSYNEQFF; CDR3 DNA: TGTGCCAGCAGCATAGGAGGGACTAGCGGCCAGAGCTCCTACAATGAGCAGTTCTTC
clone size: -; V gene: TRBV7-9; J gene: TRBJ2-3; D gene: -; CDR3 protein: CASSFPRAQDTQYF; CDR3 DNA: TGTGCCAGCAGCTTCCCCCGGGCCCAAGATACGCAGTATTTT
clone size: -; V gene: TRBV5-1; J gene: TRBJ2-3; D gene: -; CDR3 protein: CASSRTRSPSTDTQYF; CDR3 DNA: TGCGCCAGCAGCAGGACGCGGTCTCCGAGCACAGATACGCAGTATTTT
clone size: few; V gene: TRBV19; J gene: TRBJ1-1; D gene: -; CDR3 protein: CASTMGGTAFF; CDR3 DNA: TGTGCCAGTACCATGGGGGGTACAGCTTTCTTT
clone size: few; V gene: TRBV20-1; J gene: TRBJ1-4; D gene: -; CDR3 protein: CSAREGSEKLFF; CDR3 DNA: TGCAGTGCTAGAGAAGGTAGTGAAAAACTGTTTTTT
clone size: -; V gene: TRBV19; J gene: TRBJ1-1; D gene: TRBD1; CDR3 protein: CASSRGQILNTEAFF; CDR3 DNA: TGTGCCAGTAGTCGGGGACAGATATTGAACACTGAAGCTTTCTTT
clone size: -; V gene: TRBV7-9; J gene: TRBJ2-5; D gene: TRBD1; CDR3 protein: CASSPTGDQETQYF; CDR3 DNA: TGTGCCAGCAGCCCGACAGGGGACCAAGAGACCCAGTACTTC
clone size: few; V gene: TRBV6-2/TRBV6-3; J gene: TRBJ2-7; D gene: -; CDR3 protein: CASAQGRYEQYF; CDR3 DNA: TGTGCCAGCGCCCAGGGACGATACGAGCAGTACTTC
clone size: -; V gene: TRBV2; J gene: TRBJ2-1; D gene: TRBD1; CDR3 protein: CASSEVGQGGNEQFF; CDR3 DNA: TGTGCCAGCAGTGAAGTAGGACAGGGAGGCAATGAGCAGTTCTTC
clone size: -; V gene: TRBV7-9; J gene: TRBJ1-2; D gene: -; CDR3 protein: CASSLGRYLYGYTF; CDR3 DNA: TGTGCCAGCAGCTTAGGGAGGTACCTCTATGGCTACACCTTC
clone size: -; V gene: TRBV5-1; J gene: TRBJ2-2; D gene: TRBD2; CDR3 protein: CASSTTSGGTGELFF; CDR3 DNA: TGCGCCAGCAGCACGACTAGCGGGGGGACCGGGGAGCTGTTTTTT
clone size: -; V gene: TRBV6-1; J gene: TRBJ1-6; D gene: -; CDR3 protein: CASSAGPYNSPLHF; CDR3 DNA: TGTGCCAGCAGTGCGGGGCCTTATAATTCACCCCTCCACTTT
clone size: -; V gene: TRBV2; J gene: TRBJ2-2; D gene: -; CDR3 protein: CASRVGGSTGELFF; CDR3 DNA: TGTGCCAGCAGAGTGGGGGGCAGCACCGGGGAGCTGTTTTTT
clone size: -; V gene: TRBV5-4; J gene: TRBJ1-6; D gene: -; CDR3 protein: CASSSGWENSPLHF; CDR3 DNA: TGTGCCAGCAGCTCAGGGTGGGAAAATTCACCCCTCCACTTT
clone size: -; V gene: TRBV12-3/TRBV12-4; J gene: TRBJ1-1; D gene: -; CDR3 protein: CASSLVGVNTEAFF; CDR3 DNA: TGTGCCAGCAGTTTAGTAGGGGTAAACACTGAAGCTTTCTTT
clone size: once; V gene: TRBV14; J gene: TRBJ1-3; D gene: -; CDR3 protein: CASSQGAGGNTIYF; CDR3 DNA: TGTGCCAGCAGCCAAGGTGCAGGGGGAAACACCATATATTTT
clone size: few; V gene: TRBV6-1; J gene: TRBJ2-3; D gene: -; CDR3 protein: CASSRIQGRTQYF; CDR3 DNA: TGTGCCAGCAGTCGTATACAGGGGAGGACGCAGTATTTT
clone size: few; V gene: TRBV28; J gene: TRBJ1-1; D gene: TRBD1; CDR3 protein: CASSLPGTGTSTEAFF; CDR3 DNA: TGTGCCAGCAGTCTCCCGGGGACAGGTACCTCCACTGAAGCTTTCTTT
clone size: few; V gene: TRBV6-5; J gene: TRBJ2-3; D gene: -; CDR3 protein: CASSSPGSFGDTQYF; CDR3 DNA: TGTGCCAGCAGTTCTCCCGGGTCCTTTGGGGATACGCAGTATTTT
clone size: few; V gene: TRBV10-1; J gene: TRBJ2-5; D gene: -; CDR3 protein: CASSESVRSGTQYF; CDR3 DNA: TGCGCCAGCAGTGAGTCGGTCCGGTCCGGGACCCAGTACTTC
clone size: -; V gene: TRBV7-7; J gene: TRBJ2-1; D gene: TRBD2; CDR3 protein: CASSLNSGGADEQFF; CDR3 DNA: TGTGCCAGCAGCTTGAATAGCGGGGGGGCCGATGAGCAGTTCTTC
clone size: -; V gene: TRBV27; J gene: TRBJ2-1; D gene: -; CDR3 protein: CASTRGTGRSYNEQFF; CDR3 DNA: TGTGCCAGCACCCGTGGGACCGGCCGCTCCTACAATGAGCAGTTCTTC
clone size: -; V gene: TRBV29-1; J gene: TRBJ1-1; D gene: -; CDR3 protein: CSVDEAFF; CDR3 DNA: TGCAGCGTTGATGAAGCTTTCTTT
clone size: -; V gene: TRBV12-3/TRBV12-4; J gene: TRBJ1-2; D gene: TRBD1; CDR3 protein: CASKTGGLGGYTF; CDR3 DNA: TGTGCCAGTAAGACAGGGGGCCTTGGTGGCTACACCTTC
clone size: -; V gene: TRBV10-3; J gene: TRBJ1-5; D gene: -; CDR3 protein: CAISRTGLDSNQPQHF; CDR3 DNA: TGTGCCATCAGCCGTACAGGGTTGGATAGCAATCAGCCCCAGCATTTT
clone size: -; V gene: TRBV27; J gene: TRBJ2-6; D gene: -; CDR3 protein: CASSLYLLSGANVLTF; CDR3 DNA: TGTGCCAGCAGTTTATACCTTCTATCTGGGGCCAACGTCCTGACTTTC
clone size: few; V gene: TRBV6-5; J gene: TRBJ1-5; D gene: -; CDR3 protein: CASSFSWGSNQPQHF; CDR3 DNA: TGTGCCAGCAGTTTTAGTTGGGGTAGCAATCAGCCCCAGCATTTT
clone size: few; V gene: TRBV11-3; J gene: TRBJ2-5; D gene: -; CDR3 protein: CASSLNGVETQYF; CDR3 DNA: TGTGCCAGCAGCTTAAACGGTGTGGAGACCCAGTACTTC